This T cell receptor (beta chain) stems from a study of naive and memory T cell subsets. The SP2 primer and nested alpha and beta constant region primers amplified ligated cDNA in four rounds. MiXCR was run by TCRdb on the 5' RACE reads, yielding one entry per CDR3 protein. The repertoire has about 48,000 distinct CDR3 sequences, over 3.5% of them found once; the top ten carry around 0.84%. The library had UMIs added by 3' ligation of an oligonucleotide to TCR cDNA. The sample holds many counts of this clonotype. This clonotype was sampled from a female donor in good health.

CDR3 DNA sequence: TGTGCCAGCAGTGAAGGGACTAGCGGTTTTCGGGATACGCAGTATTTT. Amino acid sequence: CASSEGTSGFRDTQYF. The chain combines TRBV6-1 with TRBJ2-3; 10 bases fit TRBD2. The germline V gene encodes CDR1 MNHNS and CDR2 SASEGT. There are 16 residues in the CDR3. With V trimmed by 1 base and J by 6 bases, 7 bases remained unmatched.